This TCR beta chain was observed in a study of blood T cell repertoires in COVID-19. Background on the study: The analysed material was cDNA or gDNA that came from T cells, B-cell-depleted T cells, or PBMCs.

CDR3 length equals 15 residues. Looked up from germline, CDR1 is LGHDT and CDR2 is YNNKEL (reference sequence). The V and J ends lost 1 base and 7 bases respectively, with 11 bases between them. This clone occurred a few times. Only in-frame clones appear in the TCRdb table, and some are missing; sequencing was by immunoSEQ multiplex PCR. The repertoire consists of 490,000 or so clones, with roughly nine tenths occurring once and the leading ten covering 7% to 10%. Sequenced input: PBMCs or T cells enriched from blood (not recorded which). The receptor comes from a woman aged 55-69 years who had recovered from COVID-19. The chain is built from TRBV3-1 (or the pseudogene TRBV3-2) and TRBJ1-6, with D tentatively TRBD1 (6 bases). CDR3 sequence (DNA): TGTGCCAGCAGCCAAGTAGGGGGAGAGAATTCACCCCTCCACTTT. It codes for CASSQVGGENSPLHF.